This T cell receptor beta chain was documented in a study of technical replicates of blood from several donors. Measured with immunoSEQ multiplex PCR; TCRdb has only the in-frame clones, and not every one. The repertoire consists of some 75,000 clones, with roughly 96% occurring once and the leading ten covering around 0.28%. V was trimmed by 6 bases and J by 1 base, leaving 12 bases between them. The CDR3 consists of 14 residues. Germline V lookup: CDR1 MNHEY, CDR2 SVGAGI. This chain links TRBV6-5 with TRBJ1-1, with a possible D match to TRBD1 (6 bases). The TCR sequence derives from a human donor in good health. Sequences were obtained from T cells isolated from PBMCs. CDR3 in amino acids: CASSSGDKNTEAFF. In nucleotides, the CDR3 is TGTGCCAGCAGCTCAGGGGATAAGAACACTGAAGCTTTCTTT.